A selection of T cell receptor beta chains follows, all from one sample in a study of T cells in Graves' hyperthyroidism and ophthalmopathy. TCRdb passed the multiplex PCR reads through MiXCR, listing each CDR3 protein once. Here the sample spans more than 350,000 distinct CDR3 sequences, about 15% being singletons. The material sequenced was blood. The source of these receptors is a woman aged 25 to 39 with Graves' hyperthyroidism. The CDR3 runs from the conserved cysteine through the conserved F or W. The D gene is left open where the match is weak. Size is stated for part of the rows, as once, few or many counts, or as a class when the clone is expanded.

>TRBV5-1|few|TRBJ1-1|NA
CASKADTEAFF
TGCGCCAGCAAAGCTGACACTGAAGCTTTCTTT
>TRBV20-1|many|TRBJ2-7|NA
CSARPTTRVHEQYF
TGCAGTGCTAGACCCACAACCAGGGTCCACGAGCAGTACTTC
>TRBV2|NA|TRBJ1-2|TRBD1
CASSAETGGVVYGYTF
TGTGCCAGCAGTGCCGAGACAGGGGGCGTAGTCTATGGCTACACCTTC
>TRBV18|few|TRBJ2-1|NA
CASSPWISGHYNEQFF
TGTGCCAGCTCACCATGGATCAGCGGGCACTACAATGAGCAGTTCTTC
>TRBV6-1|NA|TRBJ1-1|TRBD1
CASSDPTGQGRNEAFF
TGTGCCAGCAGTGACCCAACGGGACAGGGGAGGAATGAAGCTTTCTTT
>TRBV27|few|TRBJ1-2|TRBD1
CASSPFPGTGGAHYGYTF
TGTGCCAGCAGCCCTTTCCCCGGGACAGGGGGCGCGCACTATGGCTACACCTTC
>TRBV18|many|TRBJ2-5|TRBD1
CASSLGTGGGQETQYF
TGTGCCAGCTCACTTGGGACAGGGGGAGGACAAGAGACCCAGTACTTC
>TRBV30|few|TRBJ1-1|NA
CAWSVGSGGVNTEAFF
TGTGCCTGGAGTGTAGGGAGCGGGGGGGTGAACACTGAAGCTTTCTTT
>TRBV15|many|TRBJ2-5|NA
CATSKGVETQYF
TGTGCCACCAGCAAGGGAGTCGAGACCCAGTACTTC
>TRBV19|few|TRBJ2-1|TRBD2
CASSIRGLAGSYNEQFF
TGTGCCAGTAGTATAAGGGGGCTAGCGGGATCCTACAATGAGCAGTTCTTC
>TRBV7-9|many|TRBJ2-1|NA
CASSLGLANEQFF
TGTGCCAGCAGCTTAGGGTTGGCGAATGAGCAGTTCTTC
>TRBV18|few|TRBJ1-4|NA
CASSTRGAPNEKLFF
TGTGCCAGCTCAACGAGAGGGGCCCCTAATGAAAAACTGTTTTTT
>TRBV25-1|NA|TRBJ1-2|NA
CASSLLSNYGYTF
TGTGCCAGCAGCTTACTGTCGAACTATGGCTACACCTTC
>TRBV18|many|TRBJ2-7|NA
CASSPPMTWEQYF
TGTGCCAGCTCACCACCGATGACTTGGGAGCAGTACTTC
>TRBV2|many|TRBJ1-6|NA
CASSGSAAYSPLHF
TGTGCCAGCAGTGGGTCCGCGGCTTATTCACCCCTCCACTTT
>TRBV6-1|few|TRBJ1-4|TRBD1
CASSPDRVFDREEKLFF
TGTGCCAGCAGCCCTGACAGGGTTTTTGACAGAGAGGAAAAACTGTTTTTT
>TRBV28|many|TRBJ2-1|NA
CASRESALGYNEQFF
TGTGCCAGCAGGGAGAGCGCCCTGGGGTACAATGAGCAGTTCTTC
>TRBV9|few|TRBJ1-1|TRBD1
CASSVRTGTAITEAFF
TGTGCCAGCAGCGTCAGAACCGGGACAGCGATAACTGAAGCTTTCTTT
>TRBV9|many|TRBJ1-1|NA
CASSVGHLMIEAFF
TGTGCCAGCAGCGTAGGCCACCTCATGATTGAAGCTTTCTTT
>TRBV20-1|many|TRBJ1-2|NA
CSARDSRANHGYTF
TGCAGTGCTAGAGACAGCAGGGCGAATCATGGCTACACCTTC
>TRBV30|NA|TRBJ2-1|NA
CAWLTIDNEQFF
TGTGCCTGGCTAACTATTGACAATGAGCAGTTCTTC
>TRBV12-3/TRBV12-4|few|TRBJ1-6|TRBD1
CASKPTGTGYSPLHF
TGTGCCAGCAAGCCGACCGGGACAGGTTATTCACCCCTCCACTTT
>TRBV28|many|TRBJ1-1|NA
CASSSPRGMNTEAFF
TGTGCCAGCAGTTCCCCCAGGGGAATGAACACTGAAGCTTTCTTT
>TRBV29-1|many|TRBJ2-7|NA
CSVVIGTYYEQYF
TGCAGCGTTGTGATCGGGACATACTACGAGCAGTACTTC
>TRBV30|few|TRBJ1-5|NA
CAWSGARTAYSNQPQHF
TGTGCCTGGAGCGGAGCGAGGACCGCCTATAGCAATCAGCCCCAGCATTTT
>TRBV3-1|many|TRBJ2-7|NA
CASSQERLENYEQYF
TGTGCCAGCAGCCAAGAAAGGCTAGAAAACTACGAGCAGTACTTC
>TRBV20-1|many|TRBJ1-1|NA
CSAPGHLNTEAFF
TGCAGTGCCCCGGGACACCTGAACACTGAAGCTTTCTTT
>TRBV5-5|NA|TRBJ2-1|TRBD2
CASSGPGGVSYNEQSF
TGTGCCAGCAGCGGCCCGGGGGGGGTCTCCTACAATGAGCAGTCCTTC
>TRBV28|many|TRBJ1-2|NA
CASTKKGYGYTF
TGTGCCAGCACTAAAAAGGGTTATGGCTACACCTTC
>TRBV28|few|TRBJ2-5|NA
CASSFRGQGKRAQYF
TGTGCCAGCAGTTTTAGAGGGCAGGGGAAGAGAGCCCAGTACTTC
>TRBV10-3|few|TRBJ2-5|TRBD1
CAISESSGGQGVSRTQYF
TGTGCCATCAGTGAGTCGAGTGGGGGACAGGGGGTCTCGAGGACCCAGTACTTC
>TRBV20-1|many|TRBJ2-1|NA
CSARDPGLGYNEQFF
TGCAGTGCTAGAGATCCGGGACTCGGATACAATGAGCAGTTCTTC
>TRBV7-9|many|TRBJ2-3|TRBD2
CASSLSGRSDTQYF
TGTGCCAGCAGCCTTAGCGGGAGGTCGGATACGCAGTATTTT
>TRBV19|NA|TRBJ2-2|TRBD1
CASRGQGVPRNTGELFF
TGTGCCAGTAGGGGACAGGGGGTACCAAGGAACACCGGGGAGCTGTTTTTT